One T cell receptor (beta chain) is described in this entry. Trimming left V 3 bases short and J 0 bases short, with 14 bases between. CDR3 length equals 16 residues. CDR1 is SGHDT, CDR2 YYEEEE, per germline. Only in-frame clones appear in the TCRdb table, and some are missing; sequencing was by immunoSEQ multiplex PCR. Of tens of thousands of clones listed, more than 60% are singletons. These data originate in a study of memory CD4+ T cells and cytomegalovirus serostatus. The sort gate was single viable CD3+CD4+CD8-CD45RO+ cells for memory CD4+ T cells. The clonotype originates from an adult in good health and CMV-seronegative. This chain uses TRBV5-6 with TRBJ2-3; D may be TRBD2 (6 bases). The sequenced sample consisted of memory CD4+ T cells from blood. For the CDR3, the DNA is TGTGCCAGCAGCTGGGGACTCAGAACTAGCACAGATACGCAGTATTTT. Protein sequence: CASSWGLRTSTDTQYF.